Listed below are T cell receptor beta chains from one sample, sequenced in a study of human versus mouse CDR3 diversity and MHC coevolution. TCRdb keeps only in-frame clones here, not all; method: immunoSEQ multiplex PCR. The sample carries about 83,000 clones, roughly 92% recorded once. The sample comprised naive CD4+ T cells from blood. Receptor source: a person between 25 and 70 years old in good health. The CDR3 runs from the conserved cysteine through the conserved F or W. Each record gives: J gene, V gene, clone size, D gene, CDR3 protein, CDR3 DNA. D genes are given only for firm matches. The size entry is marked missing in some rows and otherwise reads once, few, many or a size class.

TRBJ2-1 TRBV15 . . CATSPGTLTSYNEQFF TGTGCCACCAGCCCCGGGACTCTTACCTCCTACAATGAGCAGTTCTTC
TRBJ1-5 TRBV27 . . CASSSISGQPQHF TGTGCCAGCAGTTCAATATCGGGTCAGCCCCAGCATTTT
TRBJ2-1 TRBV4-1 once . CASSQGVQRGSYNEQFF TGCGCCAGCAGCCAAGGGGTTCAGCGAGGCTCCTACAATGAGCAGTTCTTC
TRBJ2-3 TRBV5-4 . . CASSPWLDTDTQYF TGTGCCAGCAGCCCCTGGCTAGACACAGATACGCAGTATTTT
TRBJ1-4 TRBV5-4 . . CASSLGQGDEKLFF TGTGCCAGCAGCTTGGGGCAGGGCGATGAAAAACTGTTTTTT
TRBJ2-7 TRBV5-1 . . CASSLASKSEQYF TGCGCCAGCAGCTTGGCTAGTAAGTCCGAGCAGTACTTC
TRBJ1-2 TRBV12-5 . . CASVKRGGLVWSNYGYTF TGTGCTAGTGTCAAAAGGGGGGGCCTAGTGTGGTCCAACTATGGCTACACCTTC
TRBJ2-1 TRBV14 . TRBD2 CASSQDLLAETLSPSYNEQFF TGTGCCAGCAGCCAAGATTTGCTAGCGGAGACCTTAAGCCCCTCCTACAATGAGCAGTTCTTC
TRBJ2-2 TRBV25-1 . . CASSELPGNTGELFF TGTGCCAGCAGTGAATTACCAGGGAACACCGGGGAGCTGTTTTTT
TRBJ1-2 TRBV6-1 . TRBD1 CASRQGAGDYGYTF TGTGCCAGCAGACAGGGGGCAGGAGACTATGGCTACACCTTC
TRBJ2-7 TRBV4-1 . TRBD2 CASSQDASGFYEQYF TGCGCCAGCAGCCAAGATGCTAGCGGGTTCTACGAGCAGTACTTC